The T cell receptor (beta chain) described here comes from a study of T cell repertoires in cytomegalovirus infection. Overall study context: Evidence of both CMV infection and a matching HLA type came from public TCR beta signatures.

TCRdb reprocessed the reads via MiXCR and lists one record per CDR3 protein. The data contain about a million distinct CDR3 sequences, around 30% of them seen just once; the ten biggest clones take up roughly 13%. The CDR3 has 15 amino acids. V lost 6 bases to trimming and J lost 5 bases, with 18 bases between them. Germline values: CDR1 LNHDA, CDR2 SQIVND (reference sequence). Details on this clonotype: Its antigen is not identified.

The sample here was cultured CD8+ T cells from PBMCs, taken from culture after CMV antigen stimulation. The clonotype comes from a human donor in good health (CMV status not recorded). Some clones in this sample may be carry-over from other donors' samples. V gene TRBV19 combines with J gene TRBJ2-3; D is possibly TRBD2 (5 bases). CDR3 loop: CASRSINRDGDTQYF. The CDR3 nucleotides read TGTGCCAGTAGATCAATTAACCGGGATGGAGATACGCAGTATTTT.